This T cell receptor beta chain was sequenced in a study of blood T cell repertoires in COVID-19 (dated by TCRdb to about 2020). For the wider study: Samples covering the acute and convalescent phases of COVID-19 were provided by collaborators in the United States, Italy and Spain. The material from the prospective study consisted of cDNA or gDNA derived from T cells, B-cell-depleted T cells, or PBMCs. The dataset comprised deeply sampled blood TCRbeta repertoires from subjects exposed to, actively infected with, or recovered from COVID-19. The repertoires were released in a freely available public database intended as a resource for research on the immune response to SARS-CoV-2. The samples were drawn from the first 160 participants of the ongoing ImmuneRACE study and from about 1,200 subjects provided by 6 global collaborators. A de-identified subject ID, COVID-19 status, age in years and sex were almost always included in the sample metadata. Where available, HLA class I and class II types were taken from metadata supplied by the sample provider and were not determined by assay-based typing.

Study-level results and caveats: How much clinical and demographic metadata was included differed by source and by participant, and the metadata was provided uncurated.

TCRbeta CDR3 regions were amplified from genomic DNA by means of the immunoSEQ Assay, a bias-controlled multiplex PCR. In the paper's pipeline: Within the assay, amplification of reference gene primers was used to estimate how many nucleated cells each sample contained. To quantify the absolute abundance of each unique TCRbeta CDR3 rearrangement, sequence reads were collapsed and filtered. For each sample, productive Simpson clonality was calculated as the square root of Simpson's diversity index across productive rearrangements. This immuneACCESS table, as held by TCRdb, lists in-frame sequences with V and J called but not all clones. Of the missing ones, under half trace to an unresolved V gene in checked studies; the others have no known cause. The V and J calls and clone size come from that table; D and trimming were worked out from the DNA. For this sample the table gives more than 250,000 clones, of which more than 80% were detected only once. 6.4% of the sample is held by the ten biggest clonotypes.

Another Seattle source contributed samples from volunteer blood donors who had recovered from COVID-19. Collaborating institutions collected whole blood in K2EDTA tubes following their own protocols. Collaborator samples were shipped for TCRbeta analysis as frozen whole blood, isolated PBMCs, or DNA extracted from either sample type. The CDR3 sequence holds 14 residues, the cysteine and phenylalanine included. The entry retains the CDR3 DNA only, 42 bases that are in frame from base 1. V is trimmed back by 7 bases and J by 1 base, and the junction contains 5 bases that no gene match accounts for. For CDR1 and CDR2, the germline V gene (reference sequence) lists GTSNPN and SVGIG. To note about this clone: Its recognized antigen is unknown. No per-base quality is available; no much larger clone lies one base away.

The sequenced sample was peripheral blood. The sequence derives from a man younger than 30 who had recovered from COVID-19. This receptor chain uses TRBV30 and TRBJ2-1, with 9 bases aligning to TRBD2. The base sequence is TGTGCCTCTCCAGCGGGAGGTTCCTACAATGAGCAGTTCTTC. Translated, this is CASPAGGSYNEQFF.